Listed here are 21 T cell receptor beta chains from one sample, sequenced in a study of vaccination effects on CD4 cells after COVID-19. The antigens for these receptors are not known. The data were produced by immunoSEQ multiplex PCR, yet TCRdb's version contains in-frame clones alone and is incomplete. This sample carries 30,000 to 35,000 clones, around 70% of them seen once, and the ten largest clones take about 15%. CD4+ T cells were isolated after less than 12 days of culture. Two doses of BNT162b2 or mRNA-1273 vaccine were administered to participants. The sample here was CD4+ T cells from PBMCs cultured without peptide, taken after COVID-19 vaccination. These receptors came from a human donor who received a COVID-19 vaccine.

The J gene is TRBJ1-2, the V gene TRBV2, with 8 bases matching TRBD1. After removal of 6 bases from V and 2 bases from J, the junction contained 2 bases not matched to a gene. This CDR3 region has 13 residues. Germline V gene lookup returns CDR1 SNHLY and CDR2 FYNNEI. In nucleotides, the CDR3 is TGTGCCAGCAGAACAGGGGGAAACTATGGCTACACCTTC. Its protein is CASRTGGNYGYTF.

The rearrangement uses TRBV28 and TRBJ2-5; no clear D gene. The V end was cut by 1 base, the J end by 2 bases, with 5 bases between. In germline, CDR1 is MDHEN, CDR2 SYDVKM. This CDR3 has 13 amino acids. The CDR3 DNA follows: TGTGCCAGCAGTTTATTTGTGCAAGAGACCCAGTACTTC. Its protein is CASSLFVQETQYF.

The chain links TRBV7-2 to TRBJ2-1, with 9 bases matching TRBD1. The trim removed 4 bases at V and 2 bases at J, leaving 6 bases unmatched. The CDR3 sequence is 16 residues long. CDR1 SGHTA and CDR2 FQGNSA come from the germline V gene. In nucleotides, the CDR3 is TGTGCCAGCAGCTCAACCGGGACAGGGACCTACAATGAGCAGTTCTTC. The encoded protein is CASSSTGTGTYNEQFF.

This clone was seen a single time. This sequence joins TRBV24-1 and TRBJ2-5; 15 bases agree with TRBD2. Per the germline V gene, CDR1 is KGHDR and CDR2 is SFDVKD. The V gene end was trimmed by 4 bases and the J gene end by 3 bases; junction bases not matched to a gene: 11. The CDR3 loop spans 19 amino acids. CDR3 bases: TGTGCCACCAGTGACCCAGGGACTAGCGGGAGGCCAAAAGAAGAGACCCAGTACTTC. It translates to CATSDPGTSGRPKEETQYF.

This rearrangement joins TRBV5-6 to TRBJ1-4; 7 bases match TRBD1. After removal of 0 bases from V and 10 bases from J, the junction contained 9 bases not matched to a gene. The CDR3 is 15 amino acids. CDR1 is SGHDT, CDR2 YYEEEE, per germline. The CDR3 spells CASSLGNRGDGKLFF. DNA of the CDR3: TGTGCCAGCAGCTTGGGGAACAGGGGAGATGGAAAACTGTTTTTT.

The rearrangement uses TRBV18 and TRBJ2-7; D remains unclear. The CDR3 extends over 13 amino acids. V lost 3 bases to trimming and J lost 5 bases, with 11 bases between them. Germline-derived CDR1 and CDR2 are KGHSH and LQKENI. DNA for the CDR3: TGTGCCAGCTCACCCAGCAATCGGGACGAGCAGTACTTC. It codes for CASSPSNRDEQYF.

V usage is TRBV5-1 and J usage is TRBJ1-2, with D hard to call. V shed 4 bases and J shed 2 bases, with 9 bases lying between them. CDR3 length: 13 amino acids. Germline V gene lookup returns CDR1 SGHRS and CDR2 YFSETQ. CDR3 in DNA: TGCGCCAGCAGCCCTGGTCCGAACTATGGCTACACCTTC. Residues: CASSPGPNYGYTF.

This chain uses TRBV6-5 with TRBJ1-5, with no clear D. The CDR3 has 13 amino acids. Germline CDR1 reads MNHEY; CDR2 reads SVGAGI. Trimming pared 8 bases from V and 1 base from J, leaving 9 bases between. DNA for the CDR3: TGTGCCAGCGAGGTGGGGAGCAATCAGCCCCAGCATTTT. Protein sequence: CASEVGSNQPQHF.

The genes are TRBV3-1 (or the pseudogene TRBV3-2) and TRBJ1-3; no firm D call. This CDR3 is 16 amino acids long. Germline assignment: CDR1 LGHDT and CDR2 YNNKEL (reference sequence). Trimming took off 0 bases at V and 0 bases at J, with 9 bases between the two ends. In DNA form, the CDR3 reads TGTGCCAGCAGCCAAGACCAGTTGAGCTCTGGAAACACCATATATTTT. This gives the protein CASSQDQLSSGNTIYF.

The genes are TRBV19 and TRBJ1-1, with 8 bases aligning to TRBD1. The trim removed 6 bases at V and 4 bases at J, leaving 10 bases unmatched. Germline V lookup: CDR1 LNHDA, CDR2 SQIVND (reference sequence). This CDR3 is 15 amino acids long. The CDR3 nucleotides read TGTGCCAGTAGCCCCTATCGACAGGGGCGCACTGAAGCTTTCTTT. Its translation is CASSPYRQGRTEAFF.

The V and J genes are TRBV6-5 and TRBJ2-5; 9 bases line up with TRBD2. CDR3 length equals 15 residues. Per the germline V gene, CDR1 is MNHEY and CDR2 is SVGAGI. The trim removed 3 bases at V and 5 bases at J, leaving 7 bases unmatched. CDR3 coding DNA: TGTGCCAGCAGTTATGGTAGCGGGGGTTTCGAGACCCAGTACTTC. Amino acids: CASSYGSGGFETQYF.

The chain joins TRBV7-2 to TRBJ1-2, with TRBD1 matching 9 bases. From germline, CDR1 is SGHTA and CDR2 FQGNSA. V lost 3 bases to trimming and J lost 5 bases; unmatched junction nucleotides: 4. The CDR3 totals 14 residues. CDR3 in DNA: TGTGCCAGCAGCTTCGGGGACAGGGCTTATGGCTACACCTTC. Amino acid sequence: CASSFGDRAYGYTF.

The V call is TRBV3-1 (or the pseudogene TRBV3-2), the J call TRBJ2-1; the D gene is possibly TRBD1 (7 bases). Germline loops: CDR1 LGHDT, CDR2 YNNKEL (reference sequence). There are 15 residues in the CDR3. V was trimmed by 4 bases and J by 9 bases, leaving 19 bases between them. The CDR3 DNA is TGTGCCAGCAGCCCGCTGACAGGGACTCGCTCTGAGCAGTTCTTC. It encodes CASSPLTGTRSEQFF.

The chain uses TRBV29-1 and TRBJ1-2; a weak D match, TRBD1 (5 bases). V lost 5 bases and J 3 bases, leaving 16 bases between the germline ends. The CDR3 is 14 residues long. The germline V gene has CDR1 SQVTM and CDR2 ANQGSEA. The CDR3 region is CSVSMGGVDYGYTF. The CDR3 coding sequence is TGCAGCGTTTCCATGGGGGGGGTGGACTATGGCTACACCTTC.

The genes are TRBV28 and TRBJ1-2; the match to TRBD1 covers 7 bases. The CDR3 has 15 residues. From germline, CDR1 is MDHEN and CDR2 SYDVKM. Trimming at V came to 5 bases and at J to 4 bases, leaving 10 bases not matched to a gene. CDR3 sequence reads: CASSPPRGRGYGYTF. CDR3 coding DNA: TGTGCCAGCAGTCCGCCGAGGGGGCGAGGCTATGGCTACACCTTC.

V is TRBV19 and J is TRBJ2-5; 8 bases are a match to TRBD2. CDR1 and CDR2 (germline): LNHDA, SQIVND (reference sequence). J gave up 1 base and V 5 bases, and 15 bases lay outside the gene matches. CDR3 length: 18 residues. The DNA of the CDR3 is TGTGCCAGTAGTCCCACCACTCGTATCGGGAGGGCCCAAGAGACCCAGTACTTC. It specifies CASSPTTRIGRAQETQYF.

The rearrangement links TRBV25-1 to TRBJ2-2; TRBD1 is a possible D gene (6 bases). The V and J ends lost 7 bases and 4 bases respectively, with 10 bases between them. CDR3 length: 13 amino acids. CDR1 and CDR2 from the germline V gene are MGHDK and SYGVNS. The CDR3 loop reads CASKNRATGELFF. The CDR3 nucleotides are TGTGCCAGCAAAAACAGGGCCACCGGGGAGCTGTTTTTT.

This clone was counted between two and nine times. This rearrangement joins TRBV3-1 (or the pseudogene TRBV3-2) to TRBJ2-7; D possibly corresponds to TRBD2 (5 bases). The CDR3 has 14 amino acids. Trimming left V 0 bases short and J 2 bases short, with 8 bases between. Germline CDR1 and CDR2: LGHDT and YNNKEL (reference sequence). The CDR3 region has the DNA TGTGCCAGCAGCCAAGATTTCGGGGCCTACGAGCAGTACTTC. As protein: CASSQDFGAYEQYF.

The CDR3 reads CAWSVQSAGWGYTF. The CDR3, as DNA: TGTGCCTGGAGTGTACAGTCGGCAGGGTGGGGCTACACCTTC. The chain combines TRBV30 with TRBJ1-2; a weak D match, TRBD1 (5 bases). V was clipped by 0 bases and J by 8 bases, with 16 bases between them. The CDR3 contains 14 residues. The germline V gene encodes CDR1 GTSNPN and CDR2 SVGIG (reference sequence).

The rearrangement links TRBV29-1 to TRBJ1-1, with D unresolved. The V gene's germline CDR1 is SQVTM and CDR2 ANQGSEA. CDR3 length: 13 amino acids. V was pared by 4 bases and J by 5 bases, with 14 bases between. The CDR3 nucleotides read TGCAGCGTTGCGAGGATAATGATAACTGAAGCTTTCTTT. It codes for CSVARIMITEAFF.

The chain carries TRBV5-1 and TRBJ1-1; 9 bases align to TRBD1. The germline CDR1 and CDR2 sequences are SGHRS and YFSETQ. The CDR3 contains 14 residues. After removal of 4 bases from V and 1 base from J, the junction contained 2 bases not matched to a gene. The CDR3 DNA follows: TGCGCCAGCAGCATGGGACAGGGGAACACTGAAGCTTTCTTT. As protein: CASSMGQGNTEAFF.